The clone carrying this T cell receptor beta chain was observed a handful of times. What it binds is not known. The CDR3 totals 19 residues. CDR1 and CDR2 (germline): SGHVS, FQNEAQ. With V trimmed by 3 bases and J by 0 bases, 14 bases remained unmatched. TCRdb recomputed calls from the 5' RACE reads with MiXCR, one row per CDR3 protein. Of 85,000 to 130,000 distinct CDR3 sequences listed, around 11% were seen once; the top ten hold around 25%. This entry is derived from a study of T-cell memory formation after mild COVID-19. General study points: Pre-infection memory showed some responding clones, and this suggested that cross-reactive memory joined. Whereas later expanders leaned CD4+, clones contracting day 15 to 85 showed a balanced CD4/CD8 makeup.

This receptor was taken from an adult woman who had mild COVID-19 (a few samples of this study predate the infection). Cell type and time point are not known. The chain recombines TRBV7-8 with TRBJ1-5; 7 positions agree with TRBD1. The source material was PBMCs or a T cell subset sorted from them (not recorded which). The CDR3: CASSFDRERLINSNQPQHF. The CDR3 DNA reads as TGTGCCAGCAGCTTCGACAGGGAACGTTTGATAAATAGCAATCAGCCCCAGCATTTT.